These 18 T cell receptor beta chains share one sample of origin, sequenced in a study of blood T cell repertoires in COVID-19. TCRdb's table, derived via immunoSEQ multiplex PCR, lists solely in-frame clones and lacks some. The sample shows 250,000 to 400,000 clones, roughly 85% of them seen only once. Sequenced sample: PBMCs or T cells enriched from blood (not recorded which). These receptor sequences come from a woman in her twenties or thirties who had been exposed to COVID-19.

Concerning this clone: At one boundary the junction diverges from the germline segment, which might be a read error. The chain combines TRBV5-4 with TRBJ1-1; 7 positions agree with TRBD1. The CDR3 runs to 14 residues. Per the germline V gene, CDR1 is SGHNT and CDR2 is YYREEE (reference sequence). The DNA of the CDR3 is TGTGCCAGCAACTTGCAGGGGGAGAACACTGAAGCTTTCTTT. Amino acid sequence: CASNLQGENTEAFF.

The rearrangement uses TRBV28 and TRBJ1-4; D ambiguous. Trimming shortened V by 2 bases and J by 4 bases, and 11 bases separated the two germline ends. The V gene's germline CDR1 is MDHEN and CDR2 SYDVKM. The CDR3 has 15 amino acids. This chain's CDR3 is CASSLGGVGNEKLFF. The CDR3 DNA reads TGTGCCAGCAGTTTAGGCGGGGTGGGTAATGAAAAACTGTTTTTT.

The chain is built from TRBV14 and TRBJ2-1; 8 bases map to TRBD2. The CDR3 length is 17 residues. V trimming: 0 bases; J trimming: 4 bases; junction bases outside the gene matches: 8. Germline V lookup: CDR1 SGHDN, CDR2 FVKESK. CDR3 nucleotides: TGTGCCAGCAGCCAAGAATTCGGACTAGCAGATTACAATGAGCAGTTCTTC. Protein sequence: CASSQEFGLADYNEQFF.

V gene TRBV5-8 combines with J gene TRBJ2-3, with 8 bases fitting TRBD2. Germline CDR1 reads SGHTS; CDR2 reads YDEGEE. J gave up 2 bases and V 2 bases, and 4 bases lay outside the gene matches. The CDR3 is 15 residues long. CDR3 sequence (DNA): TGTGCCAGCAGCTTCATAGCGGGGACCACAGATACGCAGTATTTT. Amino acids: CASSFIAGTTDTQYF.

V usage is TRBV9 and J usage is TRBJ2-7; 12 bases match TRBD2. This CDR3 is built from 15 residues. The germline V gene encodes CDR1 SGDLS and CDR2 YYNGEE. The V and J ends lost 4 bases and 5 bases, in that order; junction bases with no gene match: 7. The CDR3 reads CASSIASGGAHEQYF. As DNA, the CDR3 is TGTGCCAGCAGCATAGCTAGCGGGGGGGCGCACGAGCAGTACTTC.

This clone was recorded a few times. V and J are TRBV29-1 and TRBJ1-2; D is perhaps TRBD1 (5 bases). This CDR3 is built from 13 residues. Trimming took off 2 bases at V and 5 bases at J, with 12 bases between the two ends. In germline, CDR1 is SQVTM, CDR2 ANQGSEA. CDR3 loop: CSVEQGGLYGYTF. As DNA, the CDR3 is TGCAGCGTTGAACAGGGCGGTCTATATGGCTACACCTTC.

The chain has TRBV6-5 and TRBJ2-1; D is ambiguous. Deletions cut 3 bases from V and 1 base from J, with 10 bases between. Germline V CDR1 and CDR2: MNHEY, SVGAGI. The CDR3 sequence is 15 residues long. For the CDR3, the DNA is TGTGCCAGCAGTTATAATTTCGGGTCCTACAATGAGCAGTTCTTC. Residues: CASSYNFGSYNEQFF.

This chain uses TRBV19 with TRBJ1-5; no reliable D call. V lost 3 bases, J lost 4 bases, and 7 bases lay in between. The CDR3 consists of 13 residues. CDR1 is LNHDA, CDR2 SQIVND, per germline (reference sequence). The CDR3 DNA follows: TGTGCCAGTAGTATGACATCAAATCAGCCCCAGCATTTT. Encoded protein: CASSMTSNQPQHF.

V and J are TRBV14 and TRBJ2-5; TRBD1 is a possible D gene (6 bases). The germline V gene encodes CDR1 SGHDN and CDR2 FVKESK. The length of the CDR3 is 15 residues. Trimming took 2 bases from V and 5 from J, leaving 15 bases between them. The CDR3 protein is CASSQFQGMGETQYF. The CDR3 bases are TGTGCCAGCAGCCAATTCCAGGGGATGGGGGAGACCCAGTACTTC.

J is TRBJ2-1 and V is TRBV28; 12 bases are shared with TRBD2. The CDR3 covers 14 residues. Germline-derived CDR1 and CDR2 are MDHEN and SYDVKM. V lost 5 bases to trimming and J lost 12 bases; unmatched junction nucleotides: 8. The CDR3 nucleotides read TGTGCCAGCAGTCTGACTAGCGGGAGTTATGGGCAGTTCTTC. Encoded protein: CASSLTSGSYGQFF.

The chain combines TRBV9 with TRBJ1-2; perhaps TRBD1 as D (5 bases). This CDR3 has 13 amino acids. V was trimmed by 7 bases and J by 4 bases, leaving 14 bases between them. The germline V gene encodes CDR1 SGDLS and CDR2 YYNGEE. In DNA, the CDR3 is TGTGCCAGCCTTGGGCAGGGAAGCTATGGCTACACCTTC. Residues: CASLGQGSYGYTF.

The chain combines TRBV19 with TRBJ2-6; D is possibly TRBD1 (6 bases). Trimming took 10 bases from V and 0 from J, leaving 16 bases between them. Germline assignment: CDR1 LNHDA and CDR2 SQIVND (reference sequence). The CDR3 covers 16 residues. The CDR3 DNA reads as TGTGCCACGACAGGCCTGGGAGACTCTGGGGCCAACGTCCTGACTTTC. This translates into CATTGLGDSGANVLTF.

CDR3 region: CASRSLGTGTLRGYTF. Here the CDR3 DNA reads TGTGCCAGCAGGTCTCTTGGGACAGGGACACTTAGGGGCTACACCTTC. This chain connects TRBV27 to TRBJ1-2; 9 bases match TRBD1. Germline-derived CDR1 and CDR2 are MNHEY and SMNVEV (reference sequence). The CDR3 consists of 16 residues. V shed 6 bases, J shed 8 bases, and the junction held 16 bases outside the gene matches.

The rearrangement uses TRBV19 and TRBJ1-5, with 8 bases identical to TRBD1. This CDR3 is 18 amino acids long. CDR1 is LNHDA and CDR2 is SQIVND in the germline V gene (reference sequence). V gave up 4 bases and J gave up 7 bases; unmatched junction bases: 18. The CDR3 DNA sequence: TGTGCCAGTAGTAAAGTGTCGGGACAGGTTCTCCTGGGGCAGCCCCAGCATTTT. This gives the protein CASSKVSGQVLLGQPQHF.

This sequence joins TRBV2 and TRBJ2-2; 7 nucleotides line up with TRBD1. The V gene's germline CDR1 is SNHLY and CDR2 FYNNEI. The ends lost 2 bases at V and 4 bases at J; junction bases unmatched: 7. The CDR3 loop spans 16 amino acids. The CDR3 region is CASSEMTGWGTGELFF. The DNA for the CDR3 is TGTGCCAGCAGTGAAATGACAGGGTGGGGCACCGGGGAGCTGTTTTTT.

V is TRBV7-9 and J is TRBJ1-4, with 8 bases aligning to TRBD1. With V trimmed by 2 bases and J by 7 bases, 6 bases remained unmatched. The CDR3 runs 15 residues. Germline loops: CDR1 SEHNR, CDR2 FQNEAQ (reference sequence). CDR3 DNA: TGTGCCAGCAGCTTAATAACAGGGGGGCGTGAAAAACTGTTTTTT. It is translated as CASSLITGGREKLFF.

The J gene is TRBJ1-2, the V gene TRBV7-3, with D unclear. Between the trimmed V and J ends, which lost 1 base and 7 bases, there was a span of 10 bases. Germline V lookup: CDR1 SGHTA, CDR2 FQGTGA. CDR3 size: 13 residues. CDR3 DNA: TGTGCCAGCAGCTTAAGTGAGAGAGCTGGCTACACCTTC. Translation: CASSLSERAGYTF.

The chain employs TRBV3-1 (or the pseudogene TRBV3-2) and TRBJ2-1, with D unresolved. The V gene lost 5 bases and the J gene lost 8 bases, with 16 bases spanning the gap. This CDR3 contains 14 residues. The germline gives CDR1 LGHDT, CDR2 YNNKEL (reference sequence). The CDR3 is CASSSQSSVDEQFF. The CDR3 nucleotides read TGTGCCAGCAGCTCCCAGTCTAGTGTCGATGAGCAGTTCTTC.